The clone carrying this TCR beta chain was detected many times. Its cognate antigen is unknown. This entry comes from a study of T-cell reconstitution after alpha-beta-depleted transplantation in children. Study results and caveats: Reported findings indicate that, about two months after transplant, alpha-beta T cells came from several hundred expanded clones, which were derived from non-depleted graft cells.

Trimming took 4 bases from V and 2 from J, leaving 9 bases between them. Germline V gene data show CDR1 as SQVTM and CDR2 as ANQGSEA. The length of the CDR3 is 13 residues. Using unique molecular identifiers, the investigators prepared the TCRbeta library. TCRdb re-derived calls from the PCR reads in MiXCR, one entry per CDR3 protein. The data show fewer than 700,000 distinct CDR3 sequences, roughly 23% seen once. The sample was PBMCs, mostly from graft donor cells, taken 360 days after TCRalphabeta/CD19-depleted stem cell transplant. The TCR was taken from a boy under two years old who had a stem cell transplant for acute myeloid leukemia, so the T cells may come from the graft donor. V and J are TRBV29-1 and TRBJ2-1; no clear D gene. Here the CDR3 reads CSVGTVTYNEQFF. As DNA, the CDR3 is TGCAGCGTTGGAACGGTAACCTACAATGAGCAGTTCTTC.